Shown below are 8 T cell receptor beta chains from a single sample sequenced in a study of PD-L1 blockade in urothelial cancer. Profiled with immunoSEQ multiplex PCR; TCRdb holds only in-frame clones, not every one. The sample records around 22,000 clones, around 88% being singletons. The sequencing here drew on PBMCs, taken around atezolizumab (anti-PD-L1) treatment. Receptors originate from a man aged 45-65 years with urothelial cancer.

This clone was observed a few times. The chain combines TRBV30 with TRBJ2-3; weak D call: TRBD2 (5 bases). This CDR3 has 13 amino acids. V lost 4 bases and J lost 2, with 10 bases in between. The germline CDR1 and CDR2 sequences are GTSNPN and SVGIG (reference sequence). In DNA form, the CDR3 reads TGTGCCTGGAAGCGGCGGTTCACAGATACGCAGTATTTT. Translation: CAWKRRFTDTQYF.

A few counts support this clone. The genes are TRBV6-1 and TRBJ2-1; 9 bases match TRBD2. This CDR3 has 15 residues. With V trimmed by 0 bases and J by 5 bases, 2 bases remained unmatched. Germline V gene sequence: CDR1 MNHNS, CDR2 SASEGT. CDR3 sequence (DNA): TGTGCCAGCAGTGAAGCTAGCGGGGGACACAATGAGCAGTTCTTC. Translating gives CASSEASGGHNEQFF.

This clone is judged medium-sized. The chain combines TRBV5-1 with TRBJ2-2, with 8 bases fitting TRBD2. Germline V CDR1 and CDR2: SGHRS, YFSETQ. The V segment lost 4 bases and the J segment 1 base; nucleotides outside the gene matches: 3. This CDR3 has 15 residues. This CDR3 is CASSISGENTGELFF. The CDR3 DNA reads TGCGCCAGCAGCATTAGCGGGGAGAACACCGGGGAGCTGTTTTTT.

This chain uses TRBV14 with TRBJ2-3; the match to TRBD2 covers 8 bases. J was trimmed by 2 bases and V by 6 bases; bases with no gene match: 10. The CDR3 consists of 16 residues. The germline CDR1 and CDR2 sequences are SGHDN and FVKESK. In DNA, the CDR3 is TGTGCCAGCAGTCCCAATTCGGGGGGGATCACAGATACGCAGTATTTT. Encoded protein: CASSPNSGGITDTQYF.

The gene calls are TRBV5-1 and TRBJ2-7, with TRBD2 identical over 10 bases. Germline V gene data show CDR1 as SGHRS and CDR2 as YFSETQ. After removal of 4 bases from V and 5 bases from J, the junction contained 9 bases not matched to a gene. The CDR3 has 15 amino acids. The CDR3 reads CASSAPGLAPNEQYF. The CDR3 DNA reads TGCGCCAGCAGCGCCCCGGGACTAGCGCCTAACGAGCAGTACTTC. The full variable domain, with the rest looked up from reference TRBV5-1 and TRBJ2-7, is KAGVTQTPRYLIKTRGQQVTLSCSPISGHRSVSWYQQTPGQGLQFLFEYFSETQRNKGNFPGRFSGRQFSNSRSEMNVSTLELGDSALYLCASSAPGLAPNEQYFGPGTRLTVT.

The V and J genes are TRBV30 and TRBJ1-3, with 9 bases identical to TRBD1. Germline V CDR1 and CDR2: GTSNPN, SVGIG (reference sequence). The CDR3 contains 16 residues. V gave up 0 bases and J gave up 4 bases; unmatched junction bases: 7. Here the CDR3 DNA reads TGTGCCTGGAGTGTTTTTGGACAGGGGAAGGGAAACACCATATATTTT. Translating it yields CAWSVFGQGKGNTIYF. The full variable domain, with the rest looked up from reference TRBV30 and TRBJ1-3, is SQTIHQWPATLVQPVGSPLSLECTVEGTSNPNLYWYRQAAGRGLQLLFYSVGIGQISSEVPQNLSASRPQDRQFILSSKKLLLSDSGFYLCAWSVFGQGKGNTIYFGEGSWLTVV.

This clone was seen a single time. The rearrangement uses TRBV6-6 and TRBJ2-2; TRBD1 aligns across 7 bases. Trimming at V came to 5 bases and at J to 0 bases, leaving 6 bases not matched to a gene. The CDR3 sequence is 16 residues long. CDR1 and CDR2 (germline): MNHNY, SVGAGI (reference sequence). Here the CDR3 DNA reads TGTGCCAGCAGTACTTCAGGGACAGCGAACACCGGGGAGCTGTTTTTT. Translation gives CASSTSGTANTGELFF.

The chain joins TRBV6-6 to TRBJ1-3, with 9 bases lining up with TRBD1. Per the germline V gene, CDR1 is MNHNY and CDR2 is SVGAGI (reference sequence). The CDR3 has 15 amino acids. V was clipped by 8 bases and J by 8 bases; unmatched bases: 13. The CDR3 loop is CASELRGQGSDTIYF. The CDR3 DNA reads as TGTGCCAGCGAGTTACGGGGACAGGGATCGGACACCATATATTTT.